These 8 T cell receptor beta chains originate from one sample sequenced in a study of blood T cell repertoires in COVID-19. Profiled with immunoSEQ multiplex PCR; TCRdb holds only in-frame clones, not every one. The data hold 55,000 to 75,000 clones, with 85% to 90% observed a single time. Material: peripheral blood. The receptors here all came from a human donor with active COVID-19. The donor label of this sample is uncertain.

The V gene is TRBV19, the J gene TRBJ2-3; a weak D match, TRBD2 (6 bases). The CDR3 has 17 residues. In germline, CDR1 is LNHDA, CDR2 SQIVND (reference sequence). Trimming left V 5 bases short and J 5 bases short, with 23 bases between. The CDR3 loop is CASSPLAGTLVGDTQYF. CDR3 nucleotides: TGTGCCAGTAGTCCGCTTGCAGGGACTCTAGTCGGAGATACGCAGTATTTT.

This clone was counted only a few times. The chain employs TRBV7-2 and TRBJ2-2, with TRBD2 identical over 13 bases. The CDR3 spans 16 residues. After removal of 5 bases from V and 6 bases from J, the junction contained 6 bases not matched to a gene. Looked up from germline, CDR1 is SGHTA and CDR2 is FQGNSA. The CDR3 sequence: CASSARLAGGPGELFF. CDR3 DNA sequence: TGTGCCAGCAGCGCTCGACTAGCGGGAGGCCCCGGGGAGCTGTTTTTT. The complete variable domain, with remaining parts taken from reference TRBV7-2 and TRBJ2-2, reads GAGVSQSPSNKVTEKGKDVELRCDPISGHTALYWYRQSLGQGLEFLIYFQGNSAPDKSGLPSDRFSAERTGGSVSTLTIQRTQQEDSAVYLCASSARLAGGPGELFFGEGSRLTVL.

V gene TRBV19 combines with J gene TRBJ1-5; no clear D. The germline V and J ends were trimmed by 7 bases and 4 bases, with 17 bases remaining between them. Germline CDR1 and CDR2: LNHDA and SQIVND (reference sequence). The CDR3 contains 15 residues. The CDR3 sequence: CASTPLPEANQPQHF. DNA of the CDR3: TGTGCCAGTACCCCCCTACCAGAGGCTAATCAGCCCCAGCATTTT.

In its sample, this clone was seen once. The gene calls are TRBV6-5 and TRBJ1-1; D uncertain. Trimming removed 0 bases from V and 2 bases from J, with 10 bases in between. Germline V lookup: CDR1 MNHEY, CDR2 SVGAGI. The CDR3 is made up of 15 amino acids. The CDR3, as DNA: TGTGCCAGCAGTTACTCGACATACCTTAACACTGAAGCTTTCTTT. Translated: CASSYSTYLNTEAFF.

This clone was counted only a few times. The chain recombines TRBV11-1 with TRBJ1-6, with D maybe TRBD1 (6 bases). The CDR3 runs 14 residues. The germline V gene encodes CDR1 SGHAT and CDR2 FQDESV (reference sequence). Trimming pared 4 bases from V and 6 bases from J, leaving 10 bases between. The CDR3 region is CASSSRQANSPLHF. In DNA form, the CDR3 reads TGTGCCAGCAGCTCGCGACAGGCTAATTCACCCCTCCACTTT.

The sample holds one count of this clone. The chain couples TRBV7-9 to TRBJ2-5; a possible D gene is TRBD2 (5 bases). The V gene lost 5 bases and the J gene lost 5 bases, with 18 bases spanning the gap. The CDR3 spans 15 residues. CDR1 is SEHNR and CDR2 is FQNEAQ in the germline V gene (reference sequence). CDR3 coding DNA: TGTGCCAGCAGCCAGGACCGAATAGGCGGGGAGACCCAGTACTTC. Translated: CASSQDRIGGETQYF.

The chain joins TRBV5-1 to TRBJ2-1; D is perhaps TRBD2 (6 bases). Deletions cut 0 bases from V and 7 bases from J, with 11 bases between. The CDR3 totals 14 residues. CDR1 is SGHRS, CDR2 YFSETQ, per germline. CDR3 region: CASSLDPSVNEQFF. The CDR3 DNA reads TGCGCCAGCAGCTTGGATCCTAGCGTGAATGAGCAGTTCTTC.

V and J are TRBV27 and TRBJ2-1; 12 nucleotides agree with TRBD2. Germline V gene data show CDR1 as MNHEY and CDR2 as SMNVEV (reference sequence). Trimming cost V 3 bases and J 6 bases; bases outside gene matches: 18. This CDR3 spans 20 amino acids. The CDR3 here is CASSLLRGLTSGRKFNEQFF. Written as DNA, the CDR3 is TGTGCCAGCAGTTTGTTAAGGGGATTGACTAGCGGGAGAAAGTTCAATGAGCAGTTCTTC.